Listed here is a single T cell receptor (beta chain). Its antigen is unknown. This specimen belongs to a study of T cell responses to AZD1222 COVID-19 vaccine. General observations from the study: The donor group comprised mostly white British people and more females; the analysis possibly underestimated clonal diversity.

This CDR3 comprises 14 residues. Trimming pared 3 bases from V and 5 bases from J, leaving 14 bases between. Germline V gene data show CDR1 as MDHEN and CDR2 as SYDVKM. Sequenced by immunoSEQ multiplex PCR; TCRdb stores in-frame clones only, minus some. The table lists approximately 100,000 clones, roughly 91% of them singletons. The sample consisted of peripheral blood, taken on day 0 of MenACWY control vaccination. The chain is built from TRBV28 and TRBJ2-7; D is perhaps TRBD2 (5 bases). The sequence was obtained from an adult in good health. The CDR3 DNA reads TGTGCCAGCAGTTTTACGCCGTGGCGGGACGAGCAGTACTTC. This encodes CASSFTPWRDEQYF.